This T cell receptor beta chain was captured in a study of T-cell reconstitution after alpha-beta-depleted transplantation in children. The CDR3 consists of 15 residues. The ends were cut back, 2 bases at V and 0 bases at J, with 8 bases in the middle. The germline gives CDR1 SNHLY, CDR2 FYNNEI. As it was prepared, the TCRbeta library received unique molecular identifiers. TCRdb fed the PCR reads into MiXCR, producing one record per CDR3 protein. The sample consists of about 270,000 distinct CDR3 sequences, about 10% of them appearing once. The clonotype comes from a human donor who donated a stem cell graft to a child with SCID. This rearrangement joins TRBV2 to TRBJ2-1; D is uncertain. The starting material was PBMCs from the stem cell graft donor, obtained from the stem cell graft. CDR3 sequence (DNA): TGTGCCAGCAGTGAATTGGCCGGCTCCTACAATGAGCAGTTCTTC. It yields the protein CASSELAGSYNEQFF.